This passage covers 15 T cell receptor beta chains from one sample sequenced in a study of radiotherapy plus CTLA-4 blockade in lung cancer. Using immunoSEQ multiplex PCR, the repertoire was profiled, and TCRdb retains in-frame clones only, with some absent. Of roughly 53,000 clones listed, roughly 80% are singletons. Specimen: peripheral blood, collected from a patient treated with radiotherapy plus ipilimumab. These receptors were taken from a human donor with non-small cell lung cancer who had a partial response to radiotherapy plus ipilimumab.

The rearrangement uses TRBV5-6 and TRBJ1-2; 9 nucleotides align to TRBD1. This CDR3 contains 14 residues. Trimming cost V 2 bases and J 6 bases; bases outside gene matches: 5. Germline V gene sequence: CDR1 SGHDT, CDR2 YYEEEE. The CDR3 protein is CASSLARTGDGYTF. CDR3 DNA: TGTGCCAGCAGCTTAGCGCGGACAGGGGATGGCTACACCTTC.

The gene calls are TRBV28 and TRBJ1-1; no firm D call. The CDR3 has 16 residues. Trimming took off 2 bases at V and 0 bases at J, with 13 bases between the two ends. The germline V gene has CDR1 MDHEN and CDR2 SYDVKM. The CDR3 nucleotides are TGTGCCAGCAGTTTAGATGGCCTGGCCTTGAACACTGAAGCTTTCTTT. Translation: CASSLDGLALNTEAFF.

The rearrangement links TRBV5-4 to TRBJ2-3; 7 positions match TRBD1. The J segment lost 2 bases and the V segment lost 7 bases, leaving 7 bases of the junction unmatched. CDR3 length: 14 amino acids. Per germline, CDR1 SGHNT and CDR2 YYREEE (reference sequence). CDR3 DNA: TGTGCCAGCGGAAGGGACAGTTTCACAGATACGCAGTATTTT. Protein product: CASGRDSFTDTQYF.

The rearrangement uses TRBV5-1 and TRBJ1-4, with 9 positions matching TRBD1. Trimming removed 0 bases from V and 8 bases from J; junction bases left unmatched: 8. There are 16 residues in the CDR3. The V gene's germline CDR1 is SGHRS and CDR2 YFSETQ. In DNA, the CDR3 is TGCGCCAGCAGCTTGGAGGGGACAGGGATTTGGGAAAAACTGTTTTTT. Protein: CASSLEGTGIWEKLFF.

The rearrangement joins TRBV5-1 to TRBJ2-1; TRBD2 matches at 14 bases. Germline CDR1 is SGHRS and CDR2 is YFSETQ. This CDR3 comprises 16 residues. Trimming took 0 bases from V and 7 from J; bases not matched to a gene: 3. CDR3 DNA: TGCGCCAGCAGCTTGGGACTAGCGGGGGGGTTGAATGAGCAGTTCTTC. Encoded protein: CASSLGLAGGLNEQFF.

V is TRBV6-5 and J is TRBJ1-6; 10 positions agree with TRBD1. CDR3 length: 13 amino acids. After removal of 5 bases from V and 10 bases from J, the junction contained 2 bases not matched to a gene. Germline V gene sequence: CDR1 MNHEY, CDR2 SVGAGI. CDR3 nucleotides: TGTGCCAGCAGTGGGACAGGGGACTCACCCCTCCACTTT. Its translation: CASSGTGDSPLHF.

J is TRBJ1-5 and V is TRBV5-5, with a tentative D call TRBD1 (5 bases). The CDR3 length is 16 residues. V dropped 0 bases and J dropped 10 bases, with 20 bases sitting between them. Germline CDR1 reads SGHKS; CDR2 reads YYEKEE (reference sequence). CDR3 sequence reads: CASSLVGAGRAGPQHF. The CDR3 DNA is TGTGCCAGCAGCTTGGTCGGGGCAGGGAGAGCGGGTCCCCAGCATTTT.

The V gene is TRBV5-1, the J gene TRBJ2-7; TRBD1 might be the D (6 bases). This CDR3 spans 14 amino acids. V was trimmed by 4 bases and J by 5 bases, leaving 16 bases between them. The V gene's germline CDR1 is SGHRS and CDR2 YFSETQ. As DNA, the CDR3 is TGCGCCAGCAGCATTAACAGGGAGCTCAACGAGCAGTACTTC. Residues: CASSINRELNEQYF. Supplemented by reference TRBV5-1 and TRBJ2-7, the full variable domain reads KAGVTQTPRYLIKTRGQQVTLSCSPISGHRSVSWYQQTPGQGLQFLFEYFSETQRNKGNFPGRFSGRQFSNSRSEMNVSTLELGDSALYLCASSINRELNEQYFGPGTRLTVT.

CDR3 sequence (DNA): TGTGCCAGCTCACCGCTAGCGGGGGGTTCAGAGACCCAGTACTTC. It specifies CASSPLAGGSETQYF. The chain has TRBV18 and TRBJ2-5; 11 bases fit TRBD2. This CDR3 comprises 15 residues. Looked up from germline, CDR1 is KGHSH and CDR2 is LQKENI. V shed 3 bases and J 4 bases; nucleotides not matched to a gene: 4.

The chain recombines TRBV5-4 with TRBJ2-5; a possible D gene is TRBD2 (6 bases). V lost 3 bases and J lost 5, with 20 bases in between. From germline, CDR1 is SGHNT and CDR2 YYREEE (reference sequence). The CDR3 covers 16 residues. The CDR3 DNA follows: TGTGCCAGCAGCTCAGTGGGGGGTTCCCCTATGGAGACCCAGTACTTC. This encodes CASSSVGGSPMETQYF.

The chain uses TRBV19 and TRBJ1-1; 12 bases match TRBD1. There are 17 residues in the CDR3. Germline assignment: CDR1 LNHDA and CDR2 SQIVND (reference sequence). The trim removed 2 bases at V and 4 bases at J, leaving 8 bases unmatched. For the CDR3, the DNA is TGTGCCAGTAGTATACGGGGGACAGGGGGCTCGGCCACTGAAGCTTTCTTT. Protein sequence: CASSIRGTGGSATEAFF.

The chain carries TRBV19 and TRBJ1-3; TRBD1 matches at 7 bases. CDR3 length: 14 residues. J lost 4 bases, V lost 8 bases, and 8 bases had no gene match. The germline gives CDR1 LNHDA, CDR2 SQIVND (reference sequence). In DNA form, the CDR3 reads TGTGCCAGTGGAAGACAGGGATTCGGAAACACCATATATTTT. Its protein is CASGRQGFGNTIYF.

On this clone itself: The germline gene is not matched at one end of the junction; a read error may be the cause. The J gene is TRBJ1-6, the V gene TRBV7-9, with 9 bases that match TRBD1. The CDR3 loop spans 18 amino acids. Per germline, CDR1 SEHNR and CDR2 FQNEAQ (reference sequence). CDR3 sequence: CASSPTGGLSSYSSPLHF. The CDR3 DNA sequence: TGTGCCAGCAGCCCGACAGGGGGACTGAGCTCCTATAGTTCACCCCTCCACTTT. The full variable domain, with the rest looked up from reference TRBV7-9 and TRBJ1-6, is DTGVSQNPRHKITKRGQNVTFRCDPISEHNRLYWYRQTLGQGPEFLTYFQNEAQLEKSRLLSDRFSAERPKGSFSTLEIQRTEQGDSAMYLCASSPTGGLSSYSSPLHFGNGTRLTVT.

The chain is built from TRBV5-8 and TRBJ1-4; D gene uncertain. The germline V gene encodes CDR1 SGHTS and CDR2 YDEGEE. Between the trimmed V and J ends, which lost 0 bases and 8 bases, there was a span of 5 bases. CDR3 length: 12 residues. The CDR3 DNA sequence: TGTGCCAGCAGCTTGGCCGGGGAAAAACTGTTTTTT. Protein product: CASSLAGEKLFF.

The CDR3 region is CASSPVLNTGELFF. The CDR3 DNA sequence: TGTGCCAGCAGCCCGGTACTGAACACCGGGGAGCTGTTTTTT. The genes are TRBV9 and TRBJ2-2, with D uncertain. The germline V and J ends were trimmed by 4 bases and 1 base, with 8 bases remaining between them. Germline CDR1 is SGDLS and CDR2 is YYNGEE. This CDR3 spans 14 amino acids.